This T cell receptor beta chain was obtained from a study of cytomegalovirus exposure and HLA in healthy donors (TCRdb year 2017). The study in broad terms: A later analysis indicated that the roughly 130 validation repertoires were generated on the platform also employed for the approximately 670 repertoires of the first cohort. The study aimed to test whether signatures of past pathogen exposure could be identified by cataloging public T cell receptors. Besides the first cohort of roughly 640 subjects, a separate validation cohort made up of 120 different subjects was used. High-throughput TCR immunosequencing, statistical association of individual TCRs with disease status, and machine learning were combined to predict cytomegalovirus infection status.

Paper-wide results and their limitations: Of the cluster scores, 85% to 95% were above 0 in a later analysis, which found that TCRs clustered in the first cohort also tended to co-occur in the approximately 130 validation repertoires. The authors suggested that the approach could potentially be generalized to other disease states and immunological phenotypes. The validation cohort had no HLA typing available for a later analysis, so co-occurrence within that cohort was assessed over all 120 or so repertoires. While some public TCRs were present in many individuals, most TCR sequences turned up only very rarely across donors. A total of about 150 TCR beta chains were listed by the study as associated with cytomegalovirus. In vitro tests confirmed that three of the cytomegalovirus-associated TCR beta chains recognize cytomegalovirus antigens. The classifier was reported to diagnose cytomegalovirus status with high specificity and sensitivity in both the original and validation cohorts.

The donors were included in the validation cohort of 100 to 150 subjects, a group kept apart from the roughly 610-subject first cohort. This clone was seen a single time. It lacks a known antigen. No much larger clonotype is one base removed from it; base qualities were not supplied. Library creation used the immunoSEQ multiplex PCR assay. The study's own analysis went as follows. A statistical classification framework was built for diagnosing cytomegalovirus status from the catalog of TCR beta chain sequences. What TCRdb holds here is the immuneACCESS table cut down to in-frame rearrangements. Part of the clones is not present; checked against another copy, under half of the missing clones reflect an unresolved V gene, and the others are unexplained. The DNA gave D and trimming, while V, J and clone size come from that table. Recorded for this sample are about 82,000 clones; 85% to 95% of them occurred a single time. 0.55% to 0.75% of the sample is taken by the ten largest.

CDR1 and CDR2 are drawn from the germline V gene: SGDLS, YYNGEE. The germline V end is reduced by 0 bases and the J end by 3 bases; junction bases left unmatched: 4. The CDR3 holds 16 amino acids from the cysteine to the phenylalanine. Just the 48-base CDR3 DNA is kept, in frame starting at base 1. The TCR originated in a woman aged 18-29 years in good health and CMV-seronegative. Recombination joined TRBV9 with TRBJ1-3; TRBD1 lines up with 9 middle nucleotides. The sample comprised PBMCs. In nucleotides, the sequence is TGTGCCAGCAGCGTAGGCGACAGGGGGTTTGGAAACACCATATATTTT. Its translation is CASSVGDRGFGNTIYF. The full variable domain, completed from the reference TRBV9 and TRBJ1-3 proteins outside the CDR3, reads DSGVTQTPKHLITATGQRVTLRCSPRSGDLSVYWYQQSLDQGLQFLIQYYNGEERAKGNILERFSAQQFPDLHSELNLSSLELGDSALYFCASSVGDRGFGNTIYFGEGSWLTVV.